This T cell receptor (beta chain) emerged from a study of blood T cell repertoires in COVID-19. About the research overall: Sites in the United States, Italy and Spain provided acute and convalescent COVID-19 samples. T cells, B-cell-depleted T cells, or PBMCs provided the cDNA or gDNA that served as material.

Germline-derived CDR1 and CDR2 are SGHTA and FQGTGA. The CDR3 runs to 14 residues. V was shortened by 2 bases and J by 4 bases, with 11 bases between the two germline ends. In the source study's methods: Amplified reference gene primers provided the basis for estimating nucleated cell counts. Assay: immunoSEQ multiplex PCR; the TCRdb copy retains only in-frame clones and omits some. The DNA gave D and trimming, while V, J and clone size come from that table. The repertoire holds hundreds of thousands of clones, with 75% to 90% as singletons. The sequencing input was peripheral blood. This TCR was recovered from a woman aged 18 to 35 with acute or convalescent COVID-19. The chain combines TRBV7-3 with TRBJ1-1; D may be TRBD1 (5 bases). CDR3 nucleotide sequence: TGTGCCAGCAGCTTACAGGGTTCGGTCACTGAAGCTTTCTTT. The encoded protein is CASSLQGSVTEAFF.